What follows is one TCR beta chain and its context. Using immunoSEQ multiplex PCR, the repertoire was profiled, and TCRdb retains in-frame clones only, with some absent. The repertoire holds about 210,000 clones, about 84% seen once, with 7.5% to 9% in the top ten. Seattle's enrolled individuals joined amid active infection and were then monitored longitudinally. This sample was included in a study of blood T cell repertoires in COVID-19. The wider study: Whether acute or convalescent, the COVID-19 samples came from the United States, Italy and Spain. PBMCs, B-cell-depleted T cells, or T cells were the source of the cDNA or gDNA that made up the material.

Germline loops: CDR1 SGHRS, CDR2 YFSETQ. This CDR3 spans 16 amino acids. V was clipped by 4 bases and J by 1 base; unmatched bases: 6. The chain links TRBV5-1 to TRBJ2-2; 8 bases fit TRBD1. The sample consisted of peripheral blood. This receptor was obtained from a woman older than 75 with COVID-19, enrolled during active disease. The CDR3 loop reads CASSPAGTGNTGELFF. In nucleotides, the CDR3 is TGCGCCAGCAGCCCGGCCGGGACAGGGAACACCGGGGAGCTGTTTTTT.